The T cell receptor (beta chain) described here comes from a study of siplizumab effects on memory and regulatory T cells. Whole-study results and caveats: The study found that mappable alloreactive CD4+ clones averaged 68.8% Treg-derived with siplizumab and 25% to 30% in controls. In siplizumab cultures, the suppressive function of proliferating Tregs remained unconfirmed.

The CDR3 runs to 14 residues. V was cut by 4 bases and J by 3 bases, with 13 bases left in between. The V gene's germline CDR1 is SEHNR and CDR2 FQNEAQ (reference sequence). This clone was observed a few times. Its antigen is not identified. Measured with immunoSEQ multiplex PCR; TCRdb has only the in-frame clones, and not every one. The data show about 50,000 clones, with 87% seen just once and 0.35% held by the top ten. This TCR was sampled from a human donor in good health. Material: naive CD8+ T cells sorted from blood. V and J are TRBV7-9 and TRBJ2-7; a possible D gene is TRBD2 (6 bases). The CDR3 nucleotides are TGTGCCAGCAGCTCCACCCTGGGGGGCTACGAGCAGTACTTC. This gives the protein CASSSTLGGYEQYF.